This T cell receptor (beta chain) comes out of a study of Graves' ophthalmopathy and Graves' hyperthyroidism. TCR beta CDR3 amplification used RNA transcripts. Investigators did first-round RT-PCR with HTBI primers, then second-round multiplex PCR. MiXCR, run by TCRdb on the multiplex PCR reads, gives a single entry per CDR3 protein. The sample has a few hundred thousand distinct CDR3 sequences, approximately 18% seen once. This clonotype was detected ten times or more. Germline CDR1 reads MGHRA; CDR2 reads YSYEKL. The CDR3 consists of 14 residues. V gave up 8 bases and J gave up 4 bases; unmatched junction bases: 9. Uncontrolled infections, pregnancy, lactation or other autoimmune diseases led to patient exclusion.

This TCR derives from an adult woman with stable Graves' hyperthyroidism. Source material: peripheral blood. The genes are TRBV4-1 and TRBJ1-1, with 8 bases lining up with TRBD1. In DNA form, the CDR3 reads TGCGCCAGCCACTCCCTAACAGGGGGCACTGAAGCTTTCTTT. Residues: CASHSLTGGTEAFF.